These 22 T cell receptor beta chains share one sample of origin, sequenced in a study of long-term antiretroviral therapy in people with HIV. Running of the v3.0 immunoSEQ assay took place at survey level. Assay used: immunoSEQ multiplex PCR; TCRdb lists only in-frame clones, some missing. This sample has around 20,000 clones, with about 90% found just once. The sequencing here drew on unsorted PBMCs, taken approximately 2.6 years after starting antiretroviral therapy. All receptors come from a woman in her forties or fifties with HIV.

The chain carries TRBV7-2 and TRBJ2-7; 11 bases map to TRBD1. CDR3 length equals 15 residues. In germline, CDR1 is SGHTA, CDR2 FQGNSA. V lost 5 bases to trimming and J lost 2 bases; unmatched junction nucleotides: 5. In DNA form, the CDR3 reads TGTGCCAGCAGCGGACCGGGACAGGGGGCCTACGAGCAGTACTTC. This gives the protein CASSGPGQGAYEQYF.

The genes are TRBV10-3 and TRBJ2-3, with 8 bases lining up with TRBD2. The CDR3 has 14 residues. Trimming took 3 bases from V and 4 from J; bases not matched to a gene: 3. Germline CDR1 and CDR2: ENHRY and SYGVKD. CDR3 residues: CAISDTSGSDTQYF. CDR3 coding DNA: TGTGCCATCAGTGACACTAGCGGATCAGATACGCAGTATTTT.

The chain combines TRBV6-6 with TRBJ2-2; D gene unclear. The germline gives CDR1 MNHNY, CDR2 SVGAGI (reference sequence). The V and J ends lost 8 bases and 6 bases respectively, with 13 bases between them. This CDR3 contains 13 residues. The CDR3 sequence is CASRREVSGELFF. In DNA form, the CDR3 reads TGTGCCAGCCGTCGAGAGGTTTCCGGGGAGCTGTTTTTT.

This rearrangement joins TRBV11-2 to TRBJ2-7; D may be TRBD1 (6 bases). The V end lost 3 bases, the J end lost 7 bases, and 10 bases lay between the germline ends. Germline CDR1 is SGHAT and CDR2 is FQNNGV. The CDR3 covers 12 residues. CDR3 sequence: CASSFQGWEQYF. CDR3 nucleotide sequence: TGTGCCAGCAGCTTCCAGGGGTGGGAGCAGTACTTC.

This chain uses TRBV4-1 with TRBJ2-5, with D possibly TRBD2 on 5 matching bases. Deletions cut 0 bases from V and 3 bases from J, with 14 bases between. Germline V CDR1 and CDR2: MGHRA, YSYEKL. This CDR3 spans 16 amino acids. Here the CDR3 reads CASSQDPLAWEETQYF. CDR3 nucleotide sequence: TGCGCCAGCAGCCAAGATCCGCTAGCTTGGGAAGAGACCCAGTACTTC.

This chain links TRBV28 with TRBJ2-5; no definite D call. V lost 6 bases to trimming and J lost 3 bases, with 2 bases between them. This CDR3 is 10 amino acids long. CDR1 and CDR2 from the germline V gene are MDHEN and SYDVKM. The CDR3 DNA reads TGTGCCAGCAGCAAAGAGACCCAGTACTTC. As protein: CASSKETQYF.

This clone has only one observation. The chain carries TRBV18 and TRBJ2-7, with 9 bases that match TRBD1. The V segment lost 3 bases and the J segment 6 bases; nucleotides outside the gene matches: 6. The CDR3 consists of 14 residues. The germline gives CDR1 KGHSH, CDR2 LQKENI. The CDR3 region is CASSPRTGEGEQYF. DNA for the CDR3: TGTGCCAGCTCACCTCGGACAGGGGAGGGCGAGCAGTACTTC.

The J gene is TRBJ2-7, the V gene TRBV6-6; 7 nucleotides match TRBD2. This CDR3 has 15 residues. CDR1 is MNHNY, CDR2 SVGAGI, per germline (reference sequence). The V segment lost 0 bases and the J segment 4 bases; nucleotides outside the gene matches: 6. As DNA, the CDR3 is TGTGCCAGCAGTTACTCAAGCGGGGATATATACGAGCAGTACTTC. This codes for CASSYSSGDIYEQYF.

This rearrangement joins TRBV15 to TRBJ1-1, with D possibly matching TRBD1 (5 bases). The CDR3 contains 15 residues. Trimming stripped 6 bases from V and 10 bases from J, with 24 bases between. Germline CDR1 LNHNV, CDR2 YYDKDF (reference sequence). The CDR3 here is CATRKSPATGLRAFF. The CDR3 DNA sequence: TGTGCCACCAGAAAGAGTCCGGCTACGGGGCTCCGAGCTTTCTTT.

The gene calls are TRBV6-6 and TRBJ1-5, with D unresolved. V lost 6 bases to trimming and J lost 6 bases, with 12 bases between them. Germline CDR1 is MNHNY and CDR2 is SVGAGI (reference sequence). The CDR3 is made up of 13 amino acids. The CDR3 DNA is TGTGCCAGCAGCCAGGTAGAGACTCAGCCCCAGCATTTT. Its translation is CASSQVETQPQHF.

The chain employs TRBV5-4 and TRBJ2-3; 14 nucleotides agree with TRBD2. From germline, CDR1 is SGHNT and CDR2 YYREEE (reference sequence). The ends lost 2 bases at V and 8 bases at J; junction bases unmatched: 7. This CDR3 region has 16 residues. The chain's CDR3 is CASSFFLGLAGGTQYF. The CDR3 nucleotides read TGTGCCAGCAGCTTCTTCCTTGGACTAGCGGGAGGTACGCAGTATTTT. Full variable domain (rest looked up from reference TRBV5-4 and TRBJ2-3): ETGVTQSPTHLIKTRGQQVTLRCSSQSGHNTVSWYQQALGQGPQFIFQYYREEENGRGNFPPRFSGLQFPNYSSELNVNALELDDSALYLCASSFFLGLAGGTQYFGPGTRLTVL.

The chain joins TRBV28 to TRBJ1-3; D is ambiguous. The CDR3 loop spans 12 amino acids. Germline CDR1 MDHEN, CDR2 SYDVKM. The V gene lost 1 base and the J gene lost 4 bases, with 2 bases spanning the gap. CDR3 protein: CASSLSGNTIYF. The CDR3 nucleotides are TGTGCCAGCAGTTTATCCGGAAACACCATATATTTT. The full variable domain, rest sourced from reference TRBV28 and TRBJ1-3, is DVKVTQSSRYLVKRTGEKVFLECVQDMDHENMFWYRQDPGLGLRLIYFSYDVKMKEKGDIPEGYSVSREKKERFSLILESASTNQTSMYLCASSLSGNTIYFGEGSWLTVV.

The chain uses TRBV29-1 and TRBJ2-2; no definite D call. The V end lost 3 bases, the J end lost 1 base, and 9 bases lay between the germline ends. The CDR3 loop spans 14 amino acids. Germline V gene sequence: CDR1 SQVTM, CDR2 ANQGSEA. As DNA, the CDR3 is TGCAGCGTTGATTCAAGGGAGAACACCGGGGAGCTGTTTTTT. It specifies CSVDSRENTGELFF.

The chain couples TRBV5-1 to TRBJ2-1; D is perhaps TRBD2 (6 bases). CDR1 is SGHRS, CDR2 YFSETQ, per germline. V lost 4 bases and J lost 8, with 22 bases in between. The CDR3 has 16 residues. CDR3 in amino acids: CASSQLGGGPPYEQFF. The DNA of the CDR3 is TGCGCCAGCAGCCAATTAGGAGGAGGGCCCCCCTATGAGCAGTTCTTC.

This rearrangement joins TRBV19 to TRBJ1-1; no firm D call. The CDR3 extends over 14 amino acids. V shed 7 bases and J shed 0 bases, with 12 bases lying between them. CDR1 LNHDA and CDR2 SQIVND come from the germline V gene (reference sequence). This chain's CDR3 is CASKEWGVNTEAFF. CDR3 DNA: TGTGCCAGTAAAGAGTGGGGAGTGAACACTGAAGCTTTCTTT. Filled out from reference TRBV19 and TRBJ1-1, the complete variable domain reads DGGITQSPKYLFRKEGQNVTLSCEQNLNHDAMYWYRQDPGQGLRLIYYSQIVNDFQKGDIAEGYSVSREKKESFPLTVTSAQKNPTAFYLCASKEWGVNTEAFFGQGTRLTVV.

V is TRBV10-3 and J is TRBJ1-1; the D gene is possibly TRBD1 (6 bases). Trimming removed 3 bases from V and 0 bases from J, with 11 bases in between. CDR3 length: 15 residues. Germline CDR1 and CDR2: ENHRY and SYGVKD. This CDR3 is CAISDRGRMNTEAFF. The CDR3 DNA follows: TGTGCCATCAGTGACAGGGGTCGAATGAACACTGAAGCTTTCTTT.

This chain joins TRBV7-8 and TRBJ1-5, with a tentative D call TRBD1 (5 bases). V was trimmed by 0 bases and J by 5 bases, leaving 11 bases between them. The CDR3 length is 15 residues. Germline V gene lookup returns CDR1 SGHVS and CDR2 FQNEAQ. The chain's CDR3 is CASSLAGTGDQPQHF. The CDR3 DNA reads as TGTGCCAGCAGCTTAGCTGGGACGGGAGATCAGCCCCAGCATTTT.

The chain uses TRBV7-9 and TRBJ1-2; no firm D call. This CDR3 has 14 amino acids. Trimming removed 5 bases from V and 10 bases from J, with 20 bases in between. Germline-derived CDR1 and CDR2 are SEHNR and FQNEAQ (reference sequence). In DNA form, the CDR3 reads TGTGCCAGCAGCCTAATAGGAGGGCTGTTAGACTACACCTTC. It codes for CASSLIGGLLDYTF. Full variable domain (outside the CDR3, taken from reference TRBV7-9 and TRBJ1-2): DTGVSQNPRHKITKRGQNVTFRCDPISEHNRLYWYRQTLGQGPEFLTYFQNEAQLEKSRLLSDRFSAERPKGSFSTLEIQRTEQGDSAMYLCASSLIGGLLDYTFGSGTRLTVV.

The gene calls are TRBV6-6 and TRBJ2-2; D ambiguous. This CDR3 comprises 15 residues. The V end lost 2 bases, the J end lost 3 bases, and 10 bases lay between the germline ends. Germline V lookup: CDR1 MNHNY, CDR2 SVGAGI (reference sequence). The CDR3 sequence: CASSYLYSYTGELFF. CDR3 nucleotide sequence: TGTGCCAGCAGTTACCTTTACAGTTACACCGGGGAGCTGTTTTTT.

The chain carries TRBV2 and TRBJ2-7; 11 nucleotides agree with TRBD2. V shed 4 bases, J shed 1 base, and the junction held 15 bases outside the gene matches. The CDR3 runs 19 residues. CDR1 SNHLY and CDR2 FYNNEI come from the germline V gene. The CDR3 protein is CASSVSSGASGRFSYEQYF. In nucleotides, the CDR3 is TGTGCCAGCAGTGTTTCGAGTGGGGCTAGCGGGAGGTTTTCCTACGAGCAGTACTTC.

CDR3 coding DNA: TGTGCCAGCCTGGCGGCAGATAGCAATCAGCCCCAGCATTTT. This codes for CASLAADSNQPQHF. The chain is built from TRBV2 and TRBJ1-5; D not certain. The CDR3 totals 14 residues. V lost 8 bases and J 0 bases, leaving 11 bases between the germline ends. CDR1 is SNHLY, CDR2 FYNNEI, per germline.

The J gene is TRBJ2-1, the V gene TRBV5-4; TRBD2 aligns across 12 bases. The CDR3 has 16 residues. Unmatched junction bases numbered 6, after V lost 2 bases and J lost 6 bases. CDR1 is SGHNT and CDR2 is YYREEE in the germline V gene (reference sequence). The CDR3 spells CASSFAGLAGINEQFF. DNA for the CDR3: TGTGCCAGCAGCTTCGCGGGACTAGCGGGTATCAATGAGCAGTTCTTC.